The source of this T cell receptor beta chain is a study of T cell responses to AZD1222 COVID-19 vaccine. Study outcomes and limitations: Spike was spanned by vaccine-associated CD4 TCRs, which were dominant at 160-218 and 743-854. The study reported that nearly half of spike-specific TCRs target unmutated variant regions.

Profiling relied on immunoSEQ multiplex PCR, and the TCRdb table lists in-frame clones only, not all of them. The sample records under 140,000 clones, around nine tenths being singletons. Comments on this clone: The antigen remains unidentified.

This CDR3 has 14 amino acids. Trimming at V came to 2 bases and at J to 2 bases, leaving 2 bases not matched to a gene. Germline V gene data show CDR1 as SGHTA and CDR2 as FQGTGA. Specimen: peripheral blood, collected 28 days after the second AZD1222 dose. The chain couples TRBV7-3 to TRBJ2-7, with 8 bases matching TRBD1. The receptor comes from an adult who received the AZD1222 COVID-19 vaccine. As DNA, the CDR3 is TGTGCCAGCAGCTTAGACAGGGGCCCCTACGAGCAGTACTTC. Residues: CASSLDRGPYEQYF. Full variable domain (missing parts from reference TRBV7-3 and TRBJ2-7): GAGVSQTPSNKVTEKGKYVELRCDPISGHTALYWYRQSLGQGPEFLIYFQGTGAADDSGLPNDRFFAVRPEGSVSTLKIQRTERGDSAVYLCASSLDRGPYEQYFGPGTRLTVT.